These 15 T cell receptor beta chains were all obtained from the same sample, sequenced in a study of tissue T cells after allogeneic stem cell transplantation. Only in-frame clones appear in the TCRdb table, and some are missing; sequencing was by immunoSEQ multiplex PCR. The sample lists more than 40,000 clones, approximately 70% occurring once. Sequenced material: sorted cells pooled from one or two spleens. The receptors shown here come from a pool of C57BL/6 mice in good health.

This clone was counted only a few times. Gene names denote mouse genes. The read stops 1 residue short of the end of the CDR3; the missing end is completed from the germline J gene. The chain employs TRBV4 and TRBJ2-7, with 11 positions matching TRBD2. Germline lookup yields CDR1 LGHDT and CDR2 YNNKQL (reference sequence). After removal of 4 bases from V and 4 bases from J, the junction contained 0 bases not matched to a gene. The CDR3 length is 13 residues. The CDR3 DNA, read in part, is TGTGCCAGCAGCTGGGACTGGGGGTATGAACAGTAC. It codes for CASSWDWGYEQY. Given in full, the CDR3 is CASSWDWGYEQYF.

This clone is a singleton in its sample. The listed genes are named as in mouse. The sequenced part of the CDR3 DNA is TGTGCCAGCAGCCTGGACAACCAAGACACCCAGTAC. Translating it yields CASSLDNQDTQY. The whole CDR3 region reads CASSLDNQDTQYF. This rearrangement joins TRBV3 to TRBJ2-5, with D unclear. Read data end 1 residue before the CDR3 end; the end is taken from the germline J gene. The germline gives CDR1 SNHLY, CDR2 FYNGKV (reference sequence). Trimming took 5 bases from V and 0 from J, leaving 6 bases between them. The CDR3 length is 13 residues.

Details on this clone: Gene names refer to mouse genes. The CDR3 end falls 1 residue outside the read, so it is completed with the germline J gene. This chain connects TRBV5 to TRBJ2-3, with D possibly being TRBD2 (6 bases). The CDR3 sequence is 16 residues long. Germline assignment: CDR1 LGHNA and CDR2 YNLKQL (reference sequence). The ends were cut back, 0 bases at V and 0 bases at J, with 10 bases in the middle. This CDR3 reads CASSQDGTPSAETLYF. CDR3 bases read: TGTGCCAGCAGCCAAGACGGGACTCCGAGTGCAGAAACGCTGTAT.

This clone was recorded once. The listed genes are named as in mouse. The CDR3 end falls 1 residue outside the read, so it is completed with the germline J gene. The rearrangement links TRBV13-2 to TRBJ2-3; no reliable D call. The CDR3 contains 14 residues. V was trimmed by 0 bases and J by 1 base, leaving 6 bases between them. The germline CDR1 and CDR2 sequences are NNHNN and SYGAGS (reference sequence). The CDR3 is CASGDAVGAETLYF. The CDR3 DNA, read in part, is TGTGCCAGCGGTGATGCGGTGGGTGCAGAAACGCTGTAT.

This clone was counted between two and nine times. Gene names refer to mouse genes. The CDR3 extends 1 residue past the end of the read, so its final part is completed from the germline J gene. The rearrangement links TRBV1 to TRBJ2-7, with no clear D. The CDR3 totals 11 residues. V was pared by 0 bases and J by 7 bases, with 4 bases between. Germline V gene sequence: CDR1 NSQYPW, CDR2 LRSPGD (reference sequence). This CDR3 reads CTCSADLEQYF. CDR3 bases read: TGCACCTGCAGTGCAGATCTCGAACAGTAC.

Worth noting for this clone: Any gene name here is a mouse gene name. The CDR3 sequence is CASSIQDAEQFF. Incomplete CDR3 DNA: TGTGCCAGCAGTATACAGGATGCTGAGCAGTTC. The chain couples TRBV19 to TRBJ2-1; D uncertain. With the read ending 1 residue before the CDR3 end, the germline J gene is used to fill in that end. The CDR3 consists of 12 residues. Trimming took 1 base from V and 5 from J, leaving 4 bases between them. In germline, CDR1 is FNHDT, CDR2 SITEND (reference sequence).

In the case of this clone: Gene names refer to mouse genes. The CDR3 is cut off 1 residue early in the read; its end comes from the germline J gene. The chain couples TRBV31 to TRBJ1-2, with a weak D call TRBD1 (6 bases). V was pared by 1 base and J by 0 bases, with 9 bases between. CDR1 and CDR2 from the germline V gene are GKSSPN and SITVG. The CDR3 runs to 14 residues. The sequenced CDR3 bases are TGTGCCTGGAGTCGGGACAAAACAAACTCCGACTACACC. Residues: CAWSRDKTNSDYT. The full-length CDR3 reads as CAWSRDKTNSDYTF. Full variable domain (rest looked up from reference TRBV31 and TRBJ1-2): AQTIHQWPVAEIKAVGSPLSLGCTIKGKSSPNLYWYWQATGGTLQQLFYSITVGQVESVVQLNLSASRPKDDQFILSTEKLLLSHSGFYLCAWSRDKTNSDYTFGSGTRLLVI.

On this clone itself: The genes and germline here are from mouse. Sequencing ends 1 residue short of the CDR3 end; the germline J gene provides the rest. The chain recombines TRBV12-2 with TRBJ1-3, with no clear D. Germline V gene data show CDR1 as SGHLS and CDR2 as HYDKME. This CDR3 has 14 residues. V was cut by 1 base and J by 0 bases, with 6 bases left in between. CDR3 residues: CASSLPNSGNTLYF. CDR3 DNA (partial): TGTGCCAGCTCTCTACCTAATTCTGGAAATACGCTCTAT.

This clone was counted only a few times. Mouse gene names and germline throughout. The CDR3 end falls 1 residue outside the read, so it is completed with the germline J gene. V and J are TRBV1 and TRBJ1-5, with 9 nucleotides matching TRBD1. Germline-derived CDR1 and CDR2 are NSQYPW and LRSPGD (reference sequence). The CDR3 has 17 amino acids. Losses at the gene ends were 3 bases for V and 3 bases for J; bases not matched to a gene: 9. Incomplete CDR3 DNA: TGCACCTGCAGTGCCTCGGGACAGGGAGAGGGCAACCAGGCTCCGCTT. Residues: CTCSASGQGEGNQAPL. Given in full, the CDR3 is CTCSASGQGEGNQAPLF.

With regard to this clone: Gene names and germline refer to mouse. With the read ending 1 residue before the CDR3 end, the germline J gene is used to fill in that end. This chain links TRBV12-1 with TRBJ2-7; the match to TRBD2 covers 13 bases. This CDR3 is 15 amino acids long. Trimming cost V 4 bases and J 7 bases; bases outside gene matches: 9. The germline V gene has CDR1 SGHSN and CDR2 HYEKVE. The sequenced CDR3 bases are TGTGCCAGCTCCCTACGGACTGGGGGGGCAGGGGAACAGTAC. Its translation is CASSLRTGGAGEQY. The whole CDR3 protein is CASSLRTGGAGEQYF.

This clone was seen more than once but under ten times. Genes and germline come from the mouse. With the read ending 1 residue before the CDR3 end, the germline J gene is used to fill in that end. V is TRBV15 and J is TRBJ2-7; 9 positions agree with TRBD2. Germline CDR1 reads SGHND; CDR2 reads FRSKSL. The CDR3 has 15 residues. Unmatched junction bases numbered 3, after V lost 1 base and J lost 2 bases. CDR3 DNA, as far as it was read: TGTGCCAGCAGTTTAGGGTCTGGGGGGGCCTATGAACAGTAC. Amino acid sequence: CASSLGSGGAYEQY. The whole CDR3 reads CASSLGSGGAYEQYF. Filled out from reference TRBV15 and TRBJ2-7, the complete variable domain reads DAGVTQTPRHEVAEKGQTIILKCEPVSGHNDLFWYRQTKIQGLELLSYFRSKSLMEDGGAFKDRFKAEMLNSSFSTLKIQPTEPKDSAVYLCASSLGSGGAYEQYFGPGTRLTVL.

As for this clone: Gene labels here are mouse ones. The read comes to an end 1 residue before the CDR3 does, leaving the germline J gene to fill in the end. The chain couples TRBV13-1 to TRBJ2-4, with 10 positions matching TRBD2. Trimming cost V 1 base and J 3 bases; bases outside gene matches: 5. The CDR3 consists of 16 residues. Looked up from germline, CDR1 is NSHNY and CDR2 is SYGAGN. This CDR3 reads CASSDRLGGRQNTLYF. The part of the CDR3 DNA that was read is TGTGCCAGCAGTGATAGGCTGGGGGGGCGCCAAAACACCTTGTAC.

The sample holds a few counts of this clone. Gene labels here are mouse ones. The same CDR3 is also encoded by other DNA sequences in this sample. CDR3 amino acids: CASSLDSYEQYF. The sequenced part of the CDR3 DNA is TGTGCAAGCAGCTTGGACAGCTATGAACAGTAC. V gene TRBV16 combines with J gene TRBJ2-7; TRBD1 is a possible D gene (6 bases). Read data end 1 residue before the CDR3 end; the end is taken from the germline J gene. V lost 3 bases and J 3 bases, leaving 6 bases between the germline ends. Germline V CDR1 and CDR2: SGHSA, FRNQAP. CDR3 length: 12 residues.

As to this clone: Gene names follow the mouse nomenclature. Read data end 1 residue before the CDR3 end; the end is taken from the germline J gene. The gene calls are TRBV13-3 and TRBJ2-1; 9 bases line up with TRBD2. The ends lost 3 bases at V and 0 bases at J; junction bases unmatched: 7. CDR1 is NNHDY, CDR2 SYVADS, per germline. This CDR3 has 17 amino acids. The CDR3 protein is CASSVGWGGNNYAEQFF. The CDR3 DNA, read in part, is TGTGCCAGCAGTGTTGGCTGGGGGGGGAATAACTATGCTGAGCAGTTC.

Notes on this clone: Gene labels here are mouse ones. The read stops 1 residue short of the end of the CDR3; the missing end is completed from the germline J gene. The chain recombines TRBV20 with TRBJ1-6, with D unresolved. TRBJ1-6 is sorted into the ORF group, with uncertain function. The CDR3 is 13 amino acids. CDR1 is GFQATS and CDR2 is STVNSAI in the germline V gene. Trimming stripped 0 bases from V and 8 bases from J, with 8 bases between. The covered CDR3 bases are TGTGGTGCTAGGGATTTGGGTGATTCGCCCCTCTAC. Translated, it gives CGARDLGDSPLY. Given in full, the CDR3 is CGARDLGDSPLYF.